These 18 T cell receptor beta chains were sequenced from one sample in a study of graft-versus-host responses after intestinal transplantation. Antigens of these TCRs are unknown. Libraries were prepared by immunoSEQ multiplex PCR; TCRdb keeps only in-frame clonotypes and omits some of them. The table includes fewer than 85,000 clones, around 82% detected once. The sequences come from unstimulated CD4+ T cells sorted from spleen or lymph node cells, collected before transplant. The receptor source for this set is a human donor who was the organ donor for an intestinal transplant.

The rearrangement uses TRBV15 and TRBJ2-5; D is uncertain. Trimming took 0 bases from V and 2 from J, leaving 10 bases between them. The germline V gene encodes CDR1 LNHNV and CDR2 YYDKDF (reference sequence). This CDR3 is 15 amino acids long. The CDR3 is CATSRDNSPQETQYF. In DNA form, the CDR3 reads TGTGCCACCAGCAGAGATAACAGCCCACAAGAGACCCAGTACTTC.

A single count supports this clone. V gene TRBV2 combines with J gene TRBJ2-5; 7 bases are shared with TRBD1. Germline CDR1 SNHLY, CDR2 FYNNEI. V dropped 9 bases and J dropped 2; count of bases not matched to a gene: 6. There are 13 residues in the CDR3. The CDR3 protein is CARDRRSQETQYF. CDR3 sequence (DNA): TGTGCCAGGGACAGGCGTTCGCAAGAGACCCAGTACTTC.

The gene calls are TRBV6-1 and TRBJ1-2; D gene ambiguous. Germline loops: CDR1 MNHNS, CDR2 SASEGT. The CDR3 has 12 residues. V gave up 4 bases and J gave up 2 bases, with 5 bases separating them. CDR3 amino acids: CASSGANYGYTF. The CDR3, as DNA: TGTGCCAGCAGTGGGGCCAACTATGGCTACACCTTC.

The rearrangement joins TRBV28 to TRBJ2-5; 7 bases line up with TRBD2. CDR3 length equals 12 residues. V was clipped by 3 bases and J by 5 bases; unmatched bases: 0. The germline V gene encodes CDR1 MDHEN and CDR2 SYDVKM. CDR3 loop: CASSFGGETQYF. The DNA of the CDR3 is TGTGCCAGCAGTTTCGGGGGGGAGACCCAGTACTTC.

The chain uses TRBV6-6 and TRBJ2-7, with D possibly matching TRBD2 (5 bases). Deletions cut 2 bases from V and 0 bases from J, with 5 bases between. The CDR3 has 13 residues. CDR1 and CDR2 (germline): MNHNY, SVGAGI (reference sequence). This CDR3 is CASSYRDSYEQYV. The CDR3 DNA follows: TGTGCCAGCAGTTACCGGGACTCCTACGAGCAGTACGTC.

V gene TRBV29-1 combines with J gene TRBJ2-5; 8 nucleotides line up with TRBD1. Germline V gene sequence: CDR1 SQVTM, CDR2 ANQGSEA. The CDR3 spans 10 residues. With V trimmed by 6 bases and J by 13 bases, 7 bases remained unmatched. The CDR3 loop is CSVHQGALYF. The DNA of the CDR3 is TGCAGCGTACACCAGGGGGCCTTGTACTTC.

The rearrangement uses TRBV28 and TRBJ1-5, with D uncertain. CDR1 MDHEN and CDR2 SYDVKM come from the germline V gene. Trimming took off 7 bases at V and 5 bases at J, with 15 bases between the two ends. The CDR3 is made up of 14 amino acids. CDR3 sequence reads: CASIGWERDQPQHF. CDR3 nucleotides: TGTGCCAGCATAGGGTGGGAGCGTGATCAGCCCCAGCATTTT.

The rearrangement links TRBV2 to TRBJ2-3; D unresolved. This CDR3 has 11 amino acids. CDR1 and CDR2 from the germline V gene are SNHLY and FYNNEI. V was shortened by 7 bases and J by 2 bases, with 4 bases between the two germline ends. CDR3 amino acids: CASTYTDTQYF. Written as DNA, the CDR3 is TGTGCCAGCACTTACACAGATACGCAGTATTTT. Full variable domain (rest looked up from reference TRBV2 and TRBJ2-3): EPEVTQTPSHQVTQMGQEVILRCVPISNHLYFYWYRQILGQKVEFLVSFYNNEISEKSEIFDDQFSVERPDGSNFTLKIRSTKLEDSAMYFCASTYTDTQYFGPGTRLTVL.

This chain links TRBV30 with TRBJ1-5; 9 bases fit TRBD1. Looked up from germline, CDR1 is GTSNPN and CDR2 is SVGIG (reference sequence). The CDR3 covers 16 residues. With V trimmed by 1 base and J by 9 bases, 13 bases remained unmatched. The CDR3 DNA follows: TGTGCCTGGAGTGACCTTCTCGGACAGGGGATTGGGCCCCAGCATTTT. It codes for CAWSDLLGQGIGPQHF.

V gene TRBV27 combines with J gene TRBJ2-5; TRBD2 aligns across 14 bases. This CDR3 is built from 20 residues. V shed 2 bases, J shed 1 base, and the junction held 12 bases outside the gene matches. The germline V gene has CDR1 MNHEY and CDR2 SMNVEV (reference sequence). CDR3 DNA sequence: TGTGCCAGCAGTTTAAATCAACCGGGACTAGCGGGGGAACTCCAAGAGACCCAGTACTTC. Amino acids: CASSLNQPGLAGELQETQYF.

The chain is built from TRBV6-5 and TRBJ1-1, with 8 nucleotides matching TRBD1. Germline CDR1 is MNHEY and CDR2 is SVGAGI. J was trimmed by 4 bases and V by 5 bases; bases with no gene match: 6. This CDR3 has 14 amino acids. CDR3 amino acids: CASSTPGGGTEAFF. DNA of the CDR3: TGTGCCAGCAGTACCCCAGGGGGCGGCACTGAAGCTTTCTTT.

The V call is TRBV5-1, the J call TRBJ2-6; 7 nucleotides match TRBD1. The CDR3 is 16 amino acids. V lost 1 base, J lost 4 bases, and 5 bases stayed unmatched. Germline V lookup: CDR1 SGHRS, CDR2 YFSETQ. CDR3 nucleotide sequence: TGCGCCAGCAGCTTGTCGACAGGGACCGGGGCCAACGTCCTGACTTTC. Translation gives CASSLSTGTGANVLTF.

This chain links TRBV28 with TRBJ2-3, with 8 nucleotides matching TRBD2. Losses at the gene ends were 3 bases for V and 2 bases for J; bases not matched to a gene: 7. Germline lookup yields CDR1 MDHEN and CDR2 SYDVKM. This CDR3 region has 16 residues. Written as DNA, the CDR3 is TGTGCCAGCAGTTTCGAGCGGGGGAGGGTCACAGATACGCAGTATTTT. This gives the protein CASSFERGRVTDTQYF.

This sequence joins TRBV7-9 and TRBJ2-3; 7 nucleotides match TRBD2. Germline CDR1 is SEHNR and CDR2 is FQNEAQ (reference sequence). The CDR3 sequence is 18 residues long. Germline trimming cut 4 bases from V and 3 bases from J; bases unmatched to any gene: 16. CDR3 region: CASSSLGLWASGTDTQYF. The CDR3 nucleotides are TGTGCCAGCAGCTCCCTTGGGTTGTGGGCTAGCGGAACAGATACGCAGTATTTT.

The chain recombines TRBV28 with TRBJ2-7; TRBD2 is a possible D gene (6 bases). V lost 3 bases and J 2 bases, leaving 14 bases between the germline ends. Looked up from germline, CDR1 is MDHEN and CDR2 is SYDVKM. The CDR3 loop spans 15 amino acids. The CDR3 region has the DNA TGTGCCAGCAGTTTTCGGGGGAGGCTTCCCTACGAGCAGTACGTC. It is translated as CASSFRGRLPYEQYV.

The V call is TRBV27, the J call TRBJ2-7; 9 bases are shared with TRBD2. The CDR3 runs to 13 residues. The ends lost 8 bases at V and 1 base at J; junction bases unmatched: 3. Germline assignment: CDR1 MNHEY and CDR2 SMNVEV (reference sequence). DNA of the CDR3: TGTGCCAGCGGGACTAGCCCTTCCTACGAGCAGTACGTC. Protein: CASGTSPSYEQYV.

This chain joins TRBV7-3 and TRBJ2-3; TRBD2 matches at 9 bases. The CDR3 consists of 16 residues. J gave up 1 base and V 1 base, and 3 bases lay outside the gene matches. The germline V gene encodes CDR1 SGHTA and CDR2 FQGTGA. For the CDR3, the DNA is TGTGCCAGCAGCTTAATGCGGGGGGGAGGCACAGATACGCAGTATTTT. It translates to CASSLMRGGGTDTQYF.

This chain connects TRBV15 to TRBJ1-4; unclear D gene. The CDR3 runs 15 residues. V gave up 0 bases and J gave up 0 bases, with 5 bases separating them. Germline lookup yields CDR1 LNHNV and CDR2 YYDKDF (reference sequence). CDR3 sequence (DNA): TGTGCCACCAGCAGAGAAGTAGCAACTAATGAAAAACTGTTTTTT. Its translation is CATSREVATNEKLFF.